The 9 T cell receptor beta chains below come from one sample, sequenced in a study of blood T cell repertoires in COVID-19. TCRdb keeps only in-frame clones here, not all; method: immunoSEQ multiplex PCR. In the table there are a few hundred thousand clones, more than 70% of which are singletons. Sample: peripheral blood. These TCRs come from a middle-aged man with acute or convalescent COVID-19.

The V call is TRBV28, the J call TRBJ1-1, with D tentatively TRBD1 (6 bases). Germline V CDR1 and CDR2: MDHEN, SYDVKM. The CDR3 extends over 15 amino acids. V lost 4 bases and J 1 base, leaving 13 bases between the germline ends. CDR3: CASSYRVDRNTEAFF. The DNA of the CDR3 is TGTGCCAGCAGTTACCGCGTGGACAGGAACACTGAAGCTTTCTTT.

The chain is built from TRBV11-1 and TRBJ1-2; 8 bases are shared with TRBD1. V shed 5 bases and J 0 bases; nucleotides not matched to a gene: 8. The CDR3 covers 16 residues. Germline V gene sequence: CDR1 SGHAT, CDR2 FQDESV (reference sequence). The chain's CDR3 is CASSLRPGQANYGYTF. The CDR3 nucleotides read TGTGCCAGCAGCCTAAGACCGGGACAGGCTAACTATGGCTACACCTTC.

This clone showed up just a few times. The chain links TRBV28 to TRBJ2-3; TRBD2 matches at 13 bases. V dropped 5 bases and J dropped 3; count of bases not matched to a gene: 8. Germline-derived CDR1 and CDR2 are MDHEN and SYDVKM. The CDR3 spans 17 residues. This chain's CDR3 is CASSKAGLAGVTDTQYF. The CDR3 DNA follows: TGTGCCAGCAGTAAGGCCGGACTAGCGGGAGTTACAGATACGCAGTATTTT.

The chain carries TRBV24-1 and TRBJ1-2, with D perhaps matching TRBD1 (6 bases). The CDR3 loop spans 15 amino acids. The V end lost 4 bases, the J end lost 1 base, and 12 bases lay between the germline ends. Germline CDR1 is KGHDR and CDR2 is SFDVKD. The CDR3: CATSEGRTVNYGYTF. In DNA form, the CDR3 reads TGTGCCACCAGTGAGGGACGGACAGTTAACTATGGCTACACCTTC.

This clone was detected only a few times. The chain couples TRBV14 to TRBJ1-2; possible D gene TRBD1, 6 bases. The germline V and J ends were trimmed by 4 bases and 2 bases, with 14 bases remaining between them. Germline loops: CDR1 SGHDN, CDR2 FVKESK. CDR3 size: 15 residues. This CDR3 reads CASSPRGTGNYGYTF. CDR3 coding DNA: TGTGCCAGCAGCCCTCGGGGAACAGGGAACTATGGCTACACCTTC.

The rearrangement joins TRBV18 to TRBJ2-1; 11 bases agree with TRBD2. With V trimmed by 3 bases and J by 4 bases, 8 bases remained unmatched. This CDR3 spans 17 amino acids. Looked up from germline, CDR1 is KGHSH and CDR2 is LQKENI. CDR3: CASSPNLAGGQYNEQFF. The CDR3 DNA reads TGTGCCAGCTCACCGAATCTAGCGGGAGGACAGTACAATGAGCAGTTCTTC.

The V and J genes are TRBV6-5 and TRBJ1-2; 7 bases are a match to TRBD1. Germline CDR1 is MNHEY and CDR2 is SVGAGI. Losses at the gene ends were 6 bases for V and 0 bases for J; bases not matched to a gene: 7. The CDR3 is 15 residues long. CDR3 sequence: CASRDTGAANYGYTF. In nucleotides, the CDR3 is TGTGCCAGCAGAGATACAGGGGCTGCTAACTATGGCTACACCTTC.

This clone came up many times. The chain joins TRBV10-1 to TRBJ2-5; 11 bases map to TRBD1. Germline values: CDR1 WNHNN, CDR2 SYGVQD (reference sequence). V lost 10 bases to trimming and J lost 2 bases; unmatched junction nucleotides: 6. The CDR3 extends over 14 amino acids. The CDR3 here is CAKGDRGRQETQYF. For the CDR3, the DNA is TGCGCCAAGGGGGACAGGGGGAGACAAGAGACCCAGTACTTC.

CDR3 bases: TGTGCCAGCAGTTACTCATCCGGGAAAGGCAATCAGCCCCAGCATTTT. Protein: CASSYSSGKGNQPQHF. The V and J genes are TRBV6-5 and TRBJ1-5; no reliable D call. Germline CDR1 and CDR2: MNHEY and SVGAGI. Trimming pared 0 bases from V and 2 bases from J, leaving 11 bases between. This CDR3 contains 16 residues.